This T cell receptor beta chain was sequenced for a study of control samples from healthy donors and cancer patients. Germline CDR1 is SGHVS and CDR2 is FQNEAQ. The CDR3 consists of 14 residues. Trimming removed 0 bases from V and 5 bases from J, with 8 bases in between. Some clones are missing from TCRdb's copy, which holds only in-frame ones; the method was immunoSEQ multiplex PCR. The sample includes 46,000 or so clones, roughly 92% of them seen just once. The chain carries TRBV7-8 and TRBJ2-1, with D possibly being TRBD1 or TRBD2 (5 bases each). Sequences were obtained from PBMCs. The sequence was collected from a woman aged 50 to 60 with head and neck cancer. This chain's CDR3 is CASSLAGVNNEQFF. In DNA, the CDR3 is TGTGCCAGCAGCTTAGCGGGGGTGAACAATGAGCAGTTCTTC.